These 24 T cell receptor beta chains originate from one sample sequenced in a study of monozygotic twins with inflammatory bowel disease. TCRdb reworked the 5' RACE reads into one entry per CDR3 protein, no DNA. Its table records about 210,000 distinct CDR3 sequences. The sequenced material came from blood. The receptors were sampled from a human donor with ulcerative colitis or Crohn's disease, or a healthy co-twin of an affected twin (not recorded which).

V and J are TRBV3-1 and TRBJ1-2. Germline V gene lookup returns CDR1 LGHDT and CDR2 YNNKEL (reference sequence). This CDR3 has 12 residues. The CDR3 loop is CASSQEGRGYTF.

The chain is built from TRBV7-6 and TRBJ2-5; TCRdb's D call, TRBD1, is unchecked because there is no DNA. Germline CDR1 and CDR2: SGHVS and FNYEAQ. CDR3 length: 15 residues. CDR3 in amino acids: CASSSTGGSLPGQYF.

This chain's CDR3 is CASSWDLGGGETQYF. V is TRBV5-1 and J is TRBJ2-5; checking the TCRdb D call of TRBD1 is not possible without DNA. CDR3 size: 15 residues. The V gene's germline CDR1 is SGHRS and CDR2 YFSETQ.

The chain is built from TRBV7-9 and TRBJ1-4. Germline values: CDR1 SEHNR, CDR2 FQNEAQ (reference sequence). This CDR3 region has 16 residues. The CDR3 here is CASSLAVAVGNEKLFF.

V and J are TRBV18 and TRBJ1-1. The CDR3 runs 13 residues. The germline CDR1 and CDR2 sequences are KGHSH and LQKENI. The CDR3 here is CASSPPLNTEAFF.

The CDR3 region is CASSGGGLEGTEAFF. V gene TRBV12-3 or TRBV12-4 combines with J gene TRBJ1-1. The CDR3 is 15 amino acids.

CDR3 region: CAISEEVQETQYF. The chain recombines TRBV10-3 with TRBJ2-5. This CDR3 has 13 residues. Per the germline V gene, CDR1 is ENHRY and CDR2 is SYGVKD.

The chain is built from TRBV7-9 and TRBJ2-1; the D call of TRBD1 rests on TCRdb alone, since no DNA is present to check it. This CDR3 spans 15 amino acids. From germline, CDR1 is SEHNR and CDR2 FQNEAQ (reference sequence). The CDR3 here is CASSPVGTGGHEQFF.

This chain joins TRBV6-1 and TRBJ2-2; TCRdb outputs TRBD1, but without DNA this stays unchecked. This CDR3 has 15 residues. The germline gives CDR1 MNHNS, CDR2 SASEGT. The CDR3 sequence: CASSPPGRNTGELFF.

This sequence joins TRBV20-1 and TRBJ1-5. The CDR3 is 15 residues long. Germline CDR1 DFQATT, CDR2 SNEGSKA (reference sequence). CDR3 amino acids: CSATSPSRDGQPQHF.

The chain couples TRBV5-1 to TRBJ2-1; the D gene TCRdb calls, TRBD2, cannot be checked with no DNA. The germline CDR1 and CDR2 sequences are SGHRS and YFSETQ. This CDR3 has 15 residues. The CDR3 here is CASSLVLAGDEEQFF.

The V and J genes are TRBV7-2 and TRBJ2-5; the TCRdb D gene call, TRBD1, has no DNA to confirm it. The length of the CDR3 is 17 residues. Per germline, CDR1 SGHTA and CDR2 FQGNSA. CDR3 loop: CASSLVPPGQGQETQYF.

This chain links TRBV6-1 with TRBJ1-2; TCRdb indicates TRBD1, and absent DNA this call remains unverified. The CDR3 consists of 16 residues. The germline gives CDR1 MNHNS, CDR2 SASEGT. CDR3 sequence reads: CASSPFSADRAGGYTF.

The CDR3 reads CASSLFGNSEAFF. The rearrangement joins TRBV5-1 to TRBJ1-1. Germline CDR1 reads SGHRS; CDR2 reads YFSETQ. The CDR3 extends over 13 amino acids.

V and J are TRBV7-8 and TRBJ1-1; TCRdb picks TRBD1, but there is no DNA to check that call. The CDR3 has 13 residues. Germline V gene sequence: CDR1 SGHVS, CDR2 FQNEAQ. CDR3 sequence reads: CASSQGAYYEAFF.

The chain employs TRBV10-2 and TRBJ2-1; TCRdb's assignment of TRBD2 cannot be checked, as there is no DNA. This CDR3 is built from 13 residues. Germline CDR1 is WSHSY and CDR2 is SAAADI. The CDR3 region is CASRDSGGWEQLF.

This chain joins TRBV20-1 and TRBJ2-1. The CDR3 spans 12 residues. Germline CDR1 reads DFQATT; CDR2 reads SNEGSKA (reference sequence). The CDR3 protein is CSATHSYNEQFF.

The chain is built from TRBV7-2 and TRBJ1-2; TCRdb picks TRBD1, but there is no DNA to check that call. Germline V gives CDR1 SGHTA, CDR2 FQGNSA. CDR3 length: 13 amino acids. The CDR3 loop is CASRQQGKGGYTF.

V usage is TRBV7-9 and J usage is TRBJ1-4; as DNA is missing, the TRBD1 call by TCRdb cannot be tested. Looked up from germline, CDR1 is SEHNR and CDR2 is FQNEAQ (reference sequence). This CDR3 spans 13 amino acids. The CDR3 reads CASSRNRDEKLFF.

The chain has TRBV20-1 and TRBJ2-3; as DNA is missing, the TRBD2 call by TCRdb cannot be tested. This CDR3 spans 14 amino acids. Germline CDR1 reads DFQATT; CDR2 reads SNEGSKA (reference sequence). CDR3 amino acids: CSARLAGRSDTQYF.

The chain recombines TRBV20-1 with TRBJ2-6; TCRdb gives TRBD1 as the D gene, but with no DNA this cannot be confirmed. This CDR3 spans 18 amino acids. Germline V CDR1 and CDR2: DFQATT, SNEGSKA (reference sequence). The CDR3 region is CSAREAGTGVSGANVLTF.

The rearrangement links TRBV5-6 to TRBJ2-7. This CDR3 is 15 amino acids long. Germline CDR1 reads SGHDT; CDR2 reads YYEEEE. The CDR3 reads CASSPIMTETYEQYF.

By frequency, this clonotype is medium-sized (0.01 to 0.1%). The rearrangement uses TRBV20-1 and TRBJ2-1; TCRdb calls TRBD2, which cannot be checked without DNA. Per germline, CDR1 DFQATT and CDR2 SNEGSKA (reference sequence). The CDR3 length is 15 residues. CDR3 sequence: CSAGQWRGGLNEQFF.

The J gene is TRBJ1-4, the V gene TRBV7-9; the TRBD1 assignment by TCRdb is unverifiable without DNA. The CDR3 totals 14 residues. The germline gives CDR1 SEHNR, CDR2 FQNEAQ (reference sequence). Here the CDR3 reads CASSRTGADEKLFF. The variable domain in full, with the rest retrieved from reference TRBV7-9 and TRBJ1-4, is DTGVSQNPRHKITKRGQNVTFRCDPISEHNRLYWYRQTLGQGPEFLTYFQNEAQLEKSRLLSDRFSAERPKGSFSTLEIQRTEQGDSAMYLCASSRTGADEKLFFGSGTQLSVL.